This paragraph covers one T cell receptor beta chain sequence. What it recognizes is unknown. This sample was taken from a study of persistence of HIV-infected CD4 T cells. Findings and limits, study-wide: Antigen-responding cells were enriched for degenerate expanded CDR3beta sequences. Proviral oligoclonality tracked with TCR oligoclonality within the same sorted cells.

The stimulus was an HIV-1 Gag 15-mer peptide pool, around 1.1 ug/peptide/mL. Sorted nonresponding memory CD4+ T cells were CD40L-negative, CD69-negative, CD45RO-high. Donors were HIV-1-infected adults who began suppressive ART during chronic infection. Trimming shortened V by 0 bases and J by 2 bases, and 10 bases separated the two germline ends. CDR3 length: 15 residues. CDR1 and CDR2 (germline): SGDLS, YYNGEE. Sequencing used immunoSEQ version 4 in survey mode. Here immunoSEQ multiplex PCR was the method, and the copy in TCRdb shows in-frame clones only, minus some. The sample includes about 41,000 clones, roughly 74% of them seen just once.

This TCR derives from an adult man with HIV who was CMV-seropositive. Sequenced material: CD4+ T cells sorted from PBMCs after approximately 20-hour stimulation, taken from a patient who received antiretroviral therapy. The rearrangement uses TRBV9 and TRBJ2-3; TRBD2 is a possible D gene (5 bases). CDR3 sequence reads: CASSVDLANTDTQYF. CDR3 bases: TGTGCCAGCAGCGTAGATCTAGCAAACACAGATACGCAGTATTTT.